This TCR beta chain was found in a study of beta chain features in type 1 diabetes. Findings and caveats of the study: The VDJ junctions of type 1 diabetes patients carried fewer insertions and more deletions. Shortening that was moderate but significant affected the TCRB CDR3s of Type 1 diabetes patients in all four CD4+ subsets. The study found that naive, central memory and Treg TCRB repertoires appeared more similar in patients than in healthy donors. Any HLA effect on TCRB rearrangement was left unresolved by small sub-analyses.

This clone came up a few times. Its antigen is not identified. Cell sorting via CD45RO/CCR7/CD25/CD127/CD95/CD27 was performed to obtain CD4+ naive, central memory, regulatory and stem cell-like memory cells. CDR1 is GTSNPN and CDR2 is SVGIG in the germline V gene (reference sequence). With 0 bases removed from V and 10 bases from J, the gap between germline ends came to 19 bases. This CDR3 is built from 16 residues. cDNA synthesis used the whole RNA isolate, giving expressed TCRB sequences. The method was immunoSEQ multiplex PCR; TCRdb's version includes in-frame clones alone and lacks a portion of them. The sample lists 640,000 or so clones, 13% occurring once.

The material sequenced was naive CD4+ T cells from blood. V is TRBV30 and J is TRBJ1-6; no clear D gene. This TCR derives from a man aged 18 to 29 with type 1 diabetes. CDR3 DNA: TGTGCCTGGAGTGTTTTGTTCCCCCCTACGGGGTCACCCCTCCACTTT. Translation: CAWSVLFPPTGSPLHF.